The present T cell receptor beta chain was sequenced within a study of identical twins. Germline V CDR1 and CDR2: MDHEN, SYDVKM. The CDR3 spans 14 residues. Deletions cut 3 bases from V and 4 bases from J, with 10 bases between. Study-wide results and caveats: For out-of-frame beta sequences, excess twin sharing was weaker.

With respect to this clonotype: Its antigen is currently unknown.

TCRdb reprocessed the 5' RACE reads with MiXCR, giving one entry per CDR3 protein. The data show hundreds of thousands of distinct CDR3 sequences, with about 7% seen just once and approximately 1.5% held by the top ten. The sample also formed part of further work on yellow fever vaccine responses in identical twins.

The source is a woman aged 18-29 years in good health. This chain links TRBV28 with TRBJ1-5; D uncertain. Sequencing was performed on PBMCs. CDR3 sequence: CASSLGWANQPQHF. The DNA for the CDR3 is TGTGCCAGCAGTTTGGGTTGGGCTAATCAGCCCCAGCATTTT.